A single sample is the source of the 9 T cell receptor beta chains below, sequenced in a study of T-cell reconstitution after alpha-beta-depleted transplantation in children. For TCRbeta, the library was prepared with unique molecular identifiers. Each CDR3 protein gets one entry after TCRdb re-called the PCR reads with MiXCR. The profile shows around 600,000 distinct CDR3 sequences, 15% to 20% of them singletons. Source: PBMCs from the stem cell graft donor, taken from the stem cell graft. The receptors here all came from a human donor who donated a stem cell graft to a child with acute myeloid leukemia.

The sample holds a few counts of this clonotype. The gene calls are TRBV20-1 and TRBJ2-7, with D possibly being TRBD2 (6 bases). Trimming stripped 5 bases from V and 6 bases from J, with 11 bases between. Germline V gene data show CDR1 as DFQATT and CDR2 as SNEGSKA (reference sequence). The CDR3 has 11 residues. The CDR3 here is CSAGTPGEQYF. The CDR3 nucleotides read TGCAGTGCTGGGACTCCGGGCGAGCAGTACTTC.

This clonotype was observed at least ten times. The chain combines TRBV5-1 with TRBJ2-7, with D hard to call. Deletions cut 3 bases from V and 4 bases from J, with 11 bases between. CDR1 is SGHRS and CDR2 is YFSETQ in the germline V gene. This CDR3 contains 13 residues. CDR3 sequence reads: CASSSRPRYEQYV. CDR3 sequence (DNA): TGCGCCAGCAGCTCCCGGCCTCGGTACGAGCAGTACGTC.

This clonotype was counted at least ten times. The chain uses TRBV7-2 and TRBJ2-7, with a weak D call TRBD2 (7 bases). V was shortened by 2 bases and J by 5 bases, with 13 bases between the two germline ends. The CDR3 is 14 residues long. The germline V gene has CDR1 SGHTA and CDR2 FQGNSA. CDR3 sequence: CASSLKGGAHEQYF. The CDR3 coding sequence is TGTGCCAGCAGCTTAAAGGGGGGGGCCCACGAGCAGTACTTC.

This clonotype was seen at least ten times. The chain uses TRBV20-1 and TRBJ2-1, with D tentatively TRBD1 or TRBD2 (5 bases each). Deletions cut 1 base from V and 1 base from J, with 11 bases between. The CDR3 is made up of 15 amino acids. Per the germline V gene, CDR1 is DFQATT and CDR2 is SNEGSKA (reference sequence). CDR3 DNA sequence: TGCAGTGCTAGAGCCCGTGGGGGTTCCTACAATGAGCAGTTCTTC. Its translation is CSARARGGSYNEQFF.

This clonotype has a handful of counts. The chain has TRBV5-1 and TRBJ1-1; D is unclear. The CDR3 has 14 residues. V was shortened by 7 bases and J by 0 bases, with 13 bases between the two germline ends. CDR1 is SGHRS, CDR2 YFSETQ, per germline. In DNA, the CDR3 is TGCGCCAGCGCCCTTAATACAGTGAACACTGAAGCTTTCTTT. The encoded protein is CASALNTVNTEAFF.

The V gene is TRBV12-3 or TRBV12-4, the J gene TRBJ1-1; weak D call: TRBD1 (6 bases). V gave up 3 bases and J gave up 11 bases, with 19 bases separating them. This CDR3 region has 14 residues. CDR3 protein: CASSLGGGRVWAFF. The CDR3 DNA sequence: TGTGCCAGCAGTTTGGGGGGGGGGCGCGTGTGGGCTTTCTTT.

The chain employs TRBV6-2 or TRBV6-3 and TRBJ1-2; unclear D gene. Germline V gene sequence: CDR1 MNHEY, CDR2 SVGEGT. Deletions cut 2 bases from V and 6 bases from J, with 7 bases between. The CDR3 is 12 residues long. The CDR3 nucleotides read TGTGCCAGCAGTTACGACGGACATGGCTACACCTTC. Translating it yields CASSYDGHGYTF.

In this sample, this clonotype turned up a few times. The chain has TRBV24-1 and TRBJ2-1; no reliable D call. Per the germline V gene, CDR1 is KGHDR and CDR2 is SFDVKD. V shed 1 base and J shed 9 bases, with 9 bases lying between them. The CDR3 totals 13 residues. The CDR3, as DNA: TGTGCCACCAGTGATTTAAAGATGGGTGAGCAGTTCTTC. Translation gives CATSDLKMGEQFF.

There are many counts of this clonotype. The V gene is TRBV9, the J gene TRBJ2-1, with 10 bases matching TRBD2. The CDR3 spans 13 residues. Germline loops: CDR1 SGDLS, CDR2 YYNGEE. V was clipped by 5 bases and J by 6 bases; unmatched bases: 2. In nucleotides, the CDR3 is TGTGCCAGCAGTGGACTAGCGGCCAATGAGCAGTTCTTC. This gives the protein CASSGLAANEQFF.